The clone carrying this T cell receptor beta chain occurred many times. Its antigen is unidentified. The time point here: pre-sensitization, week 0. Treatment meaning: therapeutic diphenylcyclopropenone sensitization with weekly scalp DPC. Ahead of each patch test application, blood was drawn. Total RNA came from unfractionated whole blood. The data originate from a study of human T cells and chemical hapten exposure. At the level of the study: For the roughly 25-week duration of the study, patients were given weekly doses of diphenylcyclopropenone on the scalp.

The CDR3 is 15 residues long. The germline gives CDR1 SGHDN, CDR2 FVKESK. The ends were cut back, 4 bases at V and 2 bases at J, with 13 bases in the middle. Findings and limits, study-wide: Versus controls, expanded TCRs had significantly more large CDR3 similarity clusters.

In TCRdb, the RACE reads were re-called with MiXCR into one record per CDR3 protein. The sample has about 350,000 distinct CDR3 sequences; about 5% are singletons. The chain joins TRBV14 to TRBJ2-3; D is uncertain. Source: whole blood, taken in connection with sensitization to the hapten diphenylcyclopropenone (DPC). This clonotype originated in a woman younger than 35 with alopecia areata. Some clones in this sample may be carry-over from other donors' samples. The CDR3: CASSPSNPYTDTQYF. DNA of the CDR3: TGTGCCAGCAGCCCTTCAAACCCCTACACAGATACGCAGTATTTT.